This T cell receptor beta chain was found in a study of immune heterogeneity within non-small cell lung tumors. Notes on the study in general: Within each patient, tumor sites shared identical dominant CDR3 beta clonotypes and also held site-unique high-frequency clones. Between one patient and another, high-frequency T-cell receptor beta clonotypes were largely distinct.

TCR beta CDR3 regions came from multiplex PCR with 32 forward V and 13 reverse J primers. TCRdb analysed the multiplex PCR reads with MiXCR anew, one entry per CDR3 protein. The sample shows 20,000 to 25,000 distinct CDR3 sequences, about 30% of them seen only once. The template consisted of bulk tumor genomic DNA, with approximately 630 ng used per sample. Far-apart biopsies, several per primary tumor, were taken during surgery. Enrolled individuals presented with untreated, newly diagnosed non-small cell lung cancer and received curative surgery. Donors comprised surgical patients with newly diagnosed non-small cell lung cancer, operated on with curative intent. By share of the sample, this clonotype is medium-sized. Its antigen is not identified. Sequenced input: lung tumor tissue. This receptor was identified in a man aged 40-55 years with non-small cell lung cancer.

CDR3 residues: CASSRAEGNQPQHF. In DNA, the CDR3 is TGTGCCAGCAGCCGGGCCGAGGGCAATCAGCCCCAGCATTTT. The chain joins TRBV6-2 or TRBV6-3 to TRBJ1-5, with D hard to call. The CDR3 has 14 residues. V was cut by 6 bases and J by 2 bases, with 11 bases left in between. Per germline, CDR1 MNHEY and CDR2 SVGEGT.